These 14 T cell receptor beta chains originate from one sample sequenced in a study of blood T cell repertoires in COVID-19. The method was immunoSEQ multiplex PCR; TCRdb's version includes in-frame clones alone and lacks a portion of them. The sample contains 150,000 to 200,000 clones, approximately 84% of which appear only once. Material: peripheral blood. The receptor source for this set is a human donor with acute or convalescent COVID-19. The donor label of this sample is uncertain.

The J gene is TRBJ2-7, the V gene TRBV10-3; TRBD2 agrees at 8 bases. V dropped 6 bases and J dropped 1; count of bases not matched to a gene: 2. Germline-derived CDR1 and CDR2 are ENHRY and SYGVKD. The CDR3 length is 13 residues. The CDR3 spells CAIRASGSYEQYF. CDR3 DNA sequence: TGTGCCATCAGGGCTAGCGGGTCCTACGAGCAGTACTTC.

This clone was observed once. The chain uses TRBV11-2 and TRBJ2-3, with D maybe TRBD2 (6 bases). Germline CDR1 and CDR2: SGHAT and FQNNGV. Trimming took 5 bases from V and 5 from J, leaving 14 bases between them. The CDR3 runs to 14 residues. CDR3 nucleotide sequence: TGTGCCAGCAGCCCCCGGGGGTTGAGAGATACGCAGTATTTT. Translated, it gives CASSPRGLRDTQYF.

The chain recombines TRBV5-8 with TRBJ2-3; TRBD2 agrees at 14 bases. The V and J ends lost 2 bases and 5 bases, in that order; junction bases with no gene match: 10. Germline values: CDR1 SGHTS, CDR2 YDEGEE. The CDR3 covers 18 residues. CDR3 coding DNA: TGTGCCAGCAGCTTAAGGGCCAGCGGGACTAGCGGGAGAGATACGCAGTATTTT. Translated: CASSLRASGTSGRDTQYF.

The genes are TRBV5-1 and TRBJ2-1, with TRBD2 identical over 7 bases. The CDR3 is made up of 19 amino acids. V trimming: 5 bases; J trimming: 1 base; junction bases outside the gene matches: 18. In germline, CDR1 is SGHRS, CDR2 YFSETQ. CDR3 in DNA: TGCGCCAGCAGTGCAGGGTCCAGCGGGATCCTTGGATCCTACAATGAGCAGTTCTTC. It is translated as CASSAGSSGILGSYNEQFF.

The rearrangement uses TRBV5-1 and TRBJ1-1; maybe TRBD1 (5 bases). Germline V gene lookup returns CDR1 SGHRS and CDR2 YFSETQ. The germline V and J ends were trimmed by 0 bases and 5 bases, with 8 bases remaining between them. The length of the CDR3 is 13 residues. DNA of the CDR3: TGCGCCAGCAGCTTGGCGGGGGAAACTGAAGCTTTCTTT. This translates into CASSLAGETEAFF.

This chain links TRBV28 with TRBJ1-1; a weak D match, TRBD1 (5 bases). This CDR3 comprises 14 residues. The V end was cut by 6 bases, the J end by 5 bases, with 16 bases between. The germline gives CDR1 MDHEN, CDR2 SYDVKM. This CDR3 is CASSLDMTRTEAFF. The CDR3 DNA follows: TGTGCCAGCAGCCTGGACATGACGCGGACTGAAGCTTTCTTT.

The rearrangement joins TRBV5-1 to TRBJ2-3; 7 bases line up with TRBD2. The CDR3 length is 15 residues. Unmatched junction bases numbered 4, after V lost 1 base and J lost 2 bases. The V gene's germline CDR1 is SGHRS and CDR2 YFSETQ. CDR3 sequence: CASSLQGGTTDTQYF. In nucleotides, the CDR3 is TGCGCCAGCAGCTTGCAGGGAGGGACCACAGATACGCAGTATTTT. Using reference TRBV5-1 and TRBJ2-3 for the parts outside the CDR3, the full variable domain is KAGVTQTPRYLIKTRGQQVTLSCSPISGHRSVSWYQQTPGQGLQFLFEYFSETQRNKGNFPGRFSGRQFSNSRSEMNVSTLELGDSALYLCASSLQGGTTDTQYFGPGTRLTVL.

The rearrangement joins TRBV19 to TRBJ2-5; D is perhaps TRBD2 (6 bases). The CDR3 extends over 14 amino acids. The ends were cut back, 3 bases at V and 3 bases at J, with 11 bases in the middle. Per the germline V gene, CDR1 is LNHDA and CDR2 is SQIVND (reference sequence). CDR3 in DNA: TGTGCCAGTAGTATGGGTAGCGGAAAAGAGACCCAGTACTTC. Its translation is CASSMGSGKETQYF.

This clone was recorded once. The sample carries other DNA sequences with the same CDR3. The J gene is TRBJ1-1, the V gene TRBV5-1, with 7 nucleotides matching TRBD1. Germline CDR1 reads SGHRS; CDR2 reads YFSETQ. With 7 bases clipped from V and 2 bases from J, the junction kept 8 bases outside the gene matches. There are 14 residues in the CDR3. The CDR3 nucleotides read TGCGCCAGCGGCCAGGGGACAGTTAACACTGAAGCTTTCTTT. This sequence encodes CASGQGTVNTEAFF. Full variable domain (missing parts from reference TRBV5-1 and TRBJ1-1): KAGVTQTPRYLIKTRGQQVTLSCSPISGHRSVSWYQQTPGQGLQFLFEYFSETQRNKGNFPGRFSGRQFSNSRSEMNVSTLELGDSALYLCASGQGTVNTEAFFGQGTRLTVV.

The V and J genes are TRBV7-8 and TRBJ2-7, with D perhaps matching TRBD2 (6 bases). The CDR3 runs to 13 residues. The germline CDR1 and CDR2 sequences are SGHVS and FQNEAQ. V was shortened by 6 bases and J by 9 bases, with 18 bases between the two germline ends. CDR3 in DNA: TGTGCCAGCAGTTCAGTCCCCCGGGAGTTGCAGTACTTC. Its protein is CASSSVPRELQYF.

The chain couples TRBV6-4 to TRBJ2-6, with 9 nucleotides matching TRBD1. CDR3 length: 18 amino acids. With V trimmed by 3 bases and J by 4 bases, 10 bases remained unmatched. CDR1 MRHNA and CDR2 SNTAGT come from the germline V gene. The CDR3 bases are TGTGCCAGCAGTGAGGAACAGGGGGCGGTATCCGGGGCCAACGTCCTGACTTTC. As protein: CASSEEQGAVSGANVLTF.

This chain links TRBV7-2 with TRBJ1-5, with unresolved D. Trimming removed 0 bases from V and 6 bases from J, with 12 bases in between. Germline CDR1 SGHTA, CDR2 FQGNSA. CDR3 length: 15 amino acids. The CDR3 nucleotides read TGTGCCAGCAGCTTAGCGAGTCAGCAGGCTCAGCCCCAGCATTTT. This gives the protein CASSLASQQAQPQHF.

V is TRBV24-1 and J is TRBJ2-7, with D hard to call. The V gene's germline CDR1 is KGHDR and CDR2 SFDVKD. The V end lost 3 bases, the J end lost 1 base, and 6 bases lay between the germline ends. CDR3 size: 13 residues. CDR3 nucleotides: TGTGCCACCAGTGATCCTTTGTCCTACGAGCAGTACTTC. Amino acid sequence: CATSDPLSYEQYF.

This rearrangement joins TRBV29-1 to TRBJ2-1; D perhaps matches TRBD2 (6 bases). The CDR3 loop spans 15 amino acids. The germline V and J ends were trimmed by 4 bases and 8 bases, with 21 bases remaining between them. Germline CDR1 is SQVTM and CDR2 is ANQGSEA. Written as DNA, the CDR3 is TGCAGCGTTGCACCTTACGGGATCGGCGGGGATGAGCAGTTCTTC. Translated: CSVAPYGIGGDEQFF.